Shown below are 30 T cell receptor beta chains from a single sample sequenced in a study of T cell repertoires in cytomegalovirus infection. Antigen specificity for these receptors is unknown. TCRdb re-derived calls from the reads in MiXCR, one entry per CDR3 protein. The sample lists around 710,000 distinct CDR3 sequences; 25% to 30% were seen once. Sequences were derived from cultured CD8+ T cells from PBMCs, sampled from culture after CMV antigen stimulation. These receptors were taken from a human donor in good health (CMV status not recorded). Some clones in this sample may be carry-over from other donors' samples.

This chain connects TRBV4-2 to TRBJ2-6, with 9 bases that match TRBD1. Germline V gene sequence: CDR1 LGHNA, CDR2 YNFKEQ. V dropped 5 bases and J dropped 1; count of bases not matched to a gene: 9. The CDR3 loop spans 18 amino acids. The CDR3 DNA reads as TGTGCCAGCAGCGGCCGGGACAGGGAGGCGTCTGGGGCCAACGTCCTGACTTTC. Residues: CASSGRDREASGANVLTF.

This sequence joins TRBV14 and TRBJ2-3; 12 bases line up with TRBD2. Germline V gene lookup returns CDR1 SGHDN and CDR2 FVKESK. This CDR3 has 15 amino acids. The ends lost 5 bases at V and 5 bases at J; junction bases unmatched: 5. The CDR3 is CASSRLAGAEDTQYF. CDR3 nucleotides: TGTGCCAGCAGCAGACTAGCGGGGGCTGAAGATACGCAGTATTTT. Based on the CDR3 plus reference TRBV14 and TRBJ2-3, the full variable domain is EAGVTQFPSHSVIEKGQTVTLRCDPISGHDNLYWYRRVMGKEIKFLLHFVKESKQDESGMPNNRFLAERTGGTYSTLKVQPAELEDSGVYFCASSRLAGAEDTQYFGPGTRLTVL.

The rearrangement joins TRBV7-6 to TRBJ1-6; D remains unclear. Germline loops: CDR1 SGHVS, CDR2 FNYEAQ. The CDR3 spans 14 residues. V lost 5 bases and J lost 5, with 10 bases in between. CDR3 loop: CASSPLRDNSPLHF. CDR3 nucleotides: TGTGCCAGCAGCCCACTGAGGGATAATTCACCCCTCCACTTT.

This clonotype was counted a few times. The chain employs TRBV27 and TRBJ1-2, with 7 bases matching TRBD1. Germline V gene sequence: CDR1 MNHEY, CDR2 SMNVEV (reference sequence). J gave up 7 bases and V 5 bases, and 13 bases lay outside the gene matches. The CDR3 runs to 15 residues. Here the CDR3 reads CASSVLPDREAGYTF. In DNA, the CDR3 is TGTGCCAGCAGTGTCCTCCCAGACAGGGAGGCTGGCTACACCTTC.

V is TRBV10-3 and J is TRBJ2-7; the D is unclear. The germline V and J ends were trimmed by 2 bases and 1 base, with 6 bases remaining between them. The CDR3 loop spans 13 amino acids. Per the germline V gene, CDR1 is ENHRY and CDR2 is SYGVKD. The CDR3 sequence: CAISEGGSYEQYV. The CDR3 DNA reads TGTGCCATCAGTGAGGGCGGTTCCTACGAGCAGTACGTC.

The chain has TRBV7-6 and TRBJ1-2; TRBD1 aligns across 8 bases. The CDR3 extends over 14 amino acids. CDR1 is SGHVS, CDR2 FNYEAQ, per germline. J lost 8 bases, V lost 1 base, and 6 bases had no gene match. The DNA of the CDR3 is TGTGCCAGCAGCTTAGGGGGACAGGTGGCGGGCTACACCTTC. Translating gives CASSLGGQVAGYTF.

The chain employs TRBV7-6 and TRBJ2-1; no definite D call. CDR1 SGHVS and CDR2 FNYEAQ come from the germline V gene. The germline V and J ends were trimmed by 7 bases and 1 base, with 11 bases remaining between them. The CDR3 extends over 14 amino acids. The CDR3 DNA reads TGTGCCAGCACCTTGGACGGATCCTACAATGAGCAGTTCTTC. Encoded protein: CASTLDGSYNEQFF.

J is TRBJ2-7 and V is TRBV2; tentatively, D is TRBD1 (5 bases). The V end lost 6 bases, the J end lost 11 bases, and 14 bases lay between the germline ends. CDR1 and CDR2 from the germline V gene are SNHLY and FYNNEI. The CDR3 consists of 11 residues. The CDR3 DNA sequence: TGTGCCAGCAGATTGTACGAGACAGAGTACGTC. Protein sequence: CASRLYETEYV.

Of note for this clonotype: Possible read error: a much larger clone is one base away. This chain links TRBV2 with TRBJ1-2; possible D gene TRBD1, 5 bases. Germline V gives CDR1 SNHLY, CDR2 FYNNEI. This CDR3 region has 14 residues. CDR3: CASTMIDRNYGYIF. DNA for the CDR3: TGTGCCAGCACCATGATAGACAGAAACTATGGCTACATCTTC.

CDR3 nucleotides: TGCGCCAGCAGCCAAGTGCCGAGCTCCTACAATGAGCAGTTCTTC. It yields the protein CASSQVPSSYNEQFF. V is TRBV4-1 and J is TRBJ2-1; D uncertain. The CDR3 runs 15 residues. Germline V gives CDR1 MGHRA, CDR2 YSYEKL. V was cut by 1 base and J by 0 bases, with 7 bases left in between.

This chain links TRBV7-2 with TRBJ1-2; maybe TRBD1 (5 bases). V was trimmed by 11 bases and J by 3 bases, leaving 16 bases between them. CDR3 size: 13 residues. Germline loops: CDR1 SGHTA, CDR2 FQGNSA. CDR3 in DNA: TGTGCCGTCCGGGCAGGGAGGGACTATGGCTACACCTTC. This codes for CAVRAGRDYGYTF.

Worth noting for this clonotype: This could be a read error, since a much larger clone is one nucleotide away. The CDR3 sequence is CTSSLVGLAGGPGTDTQYF. DNA of the CDR3: TGTACCAGCAGCTTAGTGGGACTAGCGGGGGGGCCGGGCACAGATACGCAGTATTTT. The chain is built from TRBV7-2 and TRBJ2-3; 16 positions match TRBD2. There are 19 residues in the CDR3. Germline V gene sequence: CDR1 SGHTA, CDR2 FQGNSA. V dropped 1 base and J dropped 1; count of bases not matched to a gene: 5.

This clonotype has more than one count but fewer than ten. The chain has TRBV12-3 or TRBV12-4 and TRBJ2-5; tentative D call: TRBD1 (7 bases). Trimming left V 6 bases short and J 4 bases short, with 21 bases between. The CDR3 extends over 16 amino acids. The CDR3 region has the DNA TGTGCCAGCAGCGACAGGGAGGCCACATTCCGAGAGACCCAGTACTTC. It encodes CASSDREATFRETQYF.

The V and J genes are TRBV19 and TRBJ2-1, with D possibly being TRBD2 (6 bases). The CDR3 spans 16 residues. The germline gives CDR1 LNHDA, CDR2 SQIVND (reference sequence). The V gene lost 3 bases and the J gene lost 3 bases, with 15 bases spanning the gap. The chain's CDR3 is CASSITMGGHYNEQFF. The CDR3 DNA is TGTGCCAGTAGTATCACCATGGGGGGTCACTACAATGAGCAGTTCTTC.

The chain links TRBV7-4 to TRBJ2-3; TRBD2 matches at 8 bases. This CDR3 has 13 residues. Germline CDR1 SGHVT, CDR2 SQSDAQ. The V gene end was trimmed by 6 bases and the J gene end by 6 bases; junction bases not matched to a gene: 5. The CDR3 protein is CASRGSGVDTQYF. Written as DNA, the CDR3 is TGTGCCAGCAGGGGTAGCGGGGTGGATACGCAGTATTTT.

This clonotype has a count of ten or more. This rearrangement joins TRBV28 to TRBJ2-3; TRBD2 aligns across 9 bases. The V gene's germline CDR1 is MDHEN and CDR2 SYDVKM. Trimming cost V 5 bases and J 4 bases; bases outside gene matches: 7. CDR3 length: 15 amino acids. The CDR3 is CASSPGGGAADTQYF. CDR3 bases: TGTGCCAGCAGTCCGGGCGGGGGGGCCGCAGATACGCAGTATTTT. Supplemented by reference TRBV28 and TRBJ2-3, the full variable domain reads DVKVTQSSRYLVKRTGEKVFLECVQDMDHENMFWYRQDPGLGLRLIYFSYDVKMKEKGDIPEGYSVSREKKERFSLILESASTNQTSMYLCASSPGGGAADTQYFGPGTRLTVL.

This clonotype has just a few counts. The chain is built from TRBV7-6 and TRBJ2-3; 11 nucleotides line up with TRBD2. Unmatched junction bases numbered 10, after V lost 2 bases and J lost 0 bases. The CDR3 has 19 residues. CDR1 SGHVS and CDR2 FNYEAQ come from the germline V gene. The CDR3 DNA reads as TGTGCCAGCAGCTTACCGCCGACCACTAGCGGGGGAAGCACAGATACGCAGTATTTT. It codes for CASSLPPTTSGGSTDTQYF.

This chain connects TRBV28 to TRBJ1-5; 7 bases map to TRBD1. Looked up from germline, CDR1 is MDHEN and CDR2 is SYDVKM. The length of the CDR3 is 14 residues. V was clipped by 7 bases and J by 2 bases; unmatched bases: 5. DNA for the CDR3: TGTGCCAGCATCCTCAGGGGGGGCAATCAGCCCCAGCATTTT. Translated, it gives CASILRGGNQPQHF.

This clonotype was counted only a few times. This chain uses TRBV6-2 or TRBV6-3 with TRBJ2-2; TRBD1 matches at 9 bases. The CDR3 has 15 amino acids. CDR1 MNHEY and CDR2 SVGEGT come from the germline V gene. V lost 4 bases and J lost 5; bases outside the gene matches: 5. Written as DNA, the CDR3 is TGTGCCAGCAGTTGGGACAGGGCTGGGACCGGGGAGCTGTTTTTT. Amino acid sequence: CASSWDRAGTGELFF.

There are many counts of this clonotype. The chain has TRBV7-6 and TRBJ2-7; TRBD2 matches at 8 bases. V lost 3 bases and J lost 2; bases outside the gene matches: 6. The CDR3 runs to 15 residues. The V gene's germline CDR1 is SGHVS and CDR2 FNYEAQ. For the CDR3, the DNA is TGTGCCAGCAGCTTTAGCGGGACCACGACCTACGAGCAGTACTTC. Translation gives CASSFSGTTTYEQYF. Based on the CDR3 plus reference TRBV7-6 and TRBJ2-7, the full variable domain is GAGVSQSPRYKVTKRGQDVALRCDPISGHVSLYWYRQALGQGPEFLTYFNYEAQQDKSGLPNDRFSAERPEGSISTLTIQRTEQRDSAMYRCASSFSGTTTYEQYFGPGTRLTVT.

This chain uses TRBV9 with TRBJ2-4; D unclear. The CDR3 length is 15 residues. Germline CDR1 reads SGDLS; CDR2 reads YYNGEE. With 0 bases removed from V and 2 bases from J, the gap between germline ends came to 9 bases. CDR3 sequence: CASSVVPGPKNIQYF. Written as DNA, the CDR3 is TGTGCCAGCAGCGTAGTGCCCGGGCCCAAAAACATTCAGTACTTC.

The chain carries TRBV27 and TRBJ2-1; the D gene is possibly TRBD1 (5 bases). Trimming pared 9 bases from V and 2 bases from J, leaving 11 bases between. This CDR3 is 13 amino acids long. From germline, CDR1 is MNHEY and CDR2 SMNVEV (reference sequence). CDR3 sequence (DNA): TGTGCCAGTCAAGGGGCAGCCTACAATGAGCAGTTCTTC. It codes for CASQGAAYNEQFF.

The chain recombines TRBV5-4 with TRBJ1-2; weak D call: TRBD1 (5 bases). There are 13 residues in the CDR3. Per germline, CDR1 SGHNT and CDR2 YYREEE (reference sequence). V lost 7 bases to trimming and J lost 8 bases, with 18 bases between them. The CDR3 bases are TGTGCCAGCCACTGGGGGGGGAGTGGCGGCTACACCTTC. Its protein is CASHWGGSGGYTF.

This clonotype showed up just a few times. The J gene is TRBJ1-6, the V gene TRBV14; D gene uncertain. Trimming cost V 4 bases and J 8 bases, with 12 bases left between them. CDR1 is SGHDN and CDR2 is FVKESK in the germline V gene. CDR3 length: 14 residues. The DNA for the CDR3 is TGTGCCAGCAGCCCGCCCCGCAGGCATTCACCCCTCCACTTT. Encoded protein: CASSPPRRHSPLHF.

The V gene is TRBV20-1, the J gene TRBJ1-1; TRBD1 might be the D (6 bases). The V and J ends lost 6 bases and 3 bases respectively, with 20 bases between them. In germline, CDR1 is DFQATT, CDR2 SNEGSKA (reference sequence). The CDR3 has 15 amino acids. The DNA of the CDR3 is TGCAGTGCCGCTCTCCGGGGGCGATTTGACACTGAAGCTTTCTTT. It is translated as CSAALRGRFDTEAFF.

The rearrangement uses TRBV27 and TRBJ2-7, with D possibly TRBD2 on 5 matching bases. Germline V gene lookup returns CDR1 MNHEY and CDR2 SMNVEV (reference sequence). The CDR3 consists of 14 residues. V gave up 5 bases and J gave up 5 bases, with 16 bases separating them. The CDR3 nucleotides are TGTGCCAGCAGTCCCCGAGAGGGCCGTGACGAGCAGTACTTC. It specifies CASSPREGRDEQYF.

This clonotype was observed many times. The chain links TRBV7-9 to TRBJ2-2, with a tentative D call TRBD1 (6 bases). This CDR3 spans 13 amino acids. The germline gives CDR1 SEHNR, CDR2 FQNEAQ (reference sequence). The V end was cut by 5 bases, the J end by 6 bases, with 10 bases between. The CDR3 coding sequence is TGTGCCAGCAGCCACAGGGATCCCGGGGAGCTGTTTTTT. It specifies CASSHRDPGELFF.

This clonotype was detected only a few times. The gene calls are TRBV20-1 and TRBJ1-6; 7 nucleotides agree with TRBD1. The CDR3 length is 17 residues. Germline V gene lookup returns CDR1 DFQATT and CDR2 SNEGSKA (reference sequence). The junction had 19 bases not matched to a gene; V was cut back by 4 bases and J by 10 bases. The CDR3: CSATSGTAQRNGSPLHF. CDR3 nucleotides: TGCAGTGCTACCTCCGGGACAGCTCAGAGGAATGGGTCACCCCTCCACTTT.

The chain employs TRBV20-1 and TRBJ1-4; D remains unclear. This CDR3 contains 11 residues. The germline V and J ends were trimmed by 2 bases and 8 bases, with 6 bases remaining between them. Germline V CDR1 and CDR2: DFQATT, SNEGSKA (reference sequence). This CDR3 is CSARLREKLFF. In DNA form, the CDR3 reads TGCAGTGCTAGACTACGAGAAAAACTGTTTTTT.

This chain connects TRBV6-2 or TRBV6-3 to TRBJ1-1; no definite D call. Trimming stripped 8 bases from V and 4 bases from J, with 14 bases between. Germline CDR1 and CDR2: MNHEY and SVGEGT. This CDR3 spans 13 amino acids. The CDR3 region is CASRVAYGTEAFF. The CDR3 DNA is TGTGCCAGCCGGGTCGCATACGGCACTGAAGCTTTCTTT.